This record concerns one TCR beta chain sequence. This receptor's antigen is unknown. No base quality values were provided; no much bigger clone lies one nucleotide off. The entry originates in a study of beta chain features in type 1 diabetes (dated by TCRdb to the late 2010s). Looking at the study overall: Mean age, gender distribution, total cell number and subset yield did not differ between patients and healthy donors. In the study, TCRB repertoires of sorted circulating CD4+ T cell subsets from recently diagnosed type 1 diabetes patients were compared with those of matched healthy donors. Whereas all 28 donors provided naive and central memory subsets, regulatory and stem cell-like memory subsets were isolated from just 8 patients and about 8 healthy donors. A total of just under 110,000,000 sorted cells were examined across all samples, and RNA yield correlated strongly with the number of cells per subset. Here is what the overall study found, with its caveats: Shorter templates might have been favored by PCR, but patient and control samples were amplified and corrected together, so both groups would have been affected equally by any skew. Type 1 diabetes patients showed a moderate but significant shortening of TCRB CDR3 length in all four CD4+ subsets. At VDJ recombination sites, type 1 diabetes patients had fewer insertions and more deleted nucleotides, which implies abnormalities in thymic rearrangement. The naive, central memory and regulatory TCRB repertoires appeared to resemble one another more closely among patients than among healthy donors. Because cDNA was sequenced instead of genomic DNA, highly expressing activated cells could be over-represented, though the groups showed no difference in activation or CD3 levels. HLA sub-analyses involved small numbers of individuals, so any influence of HLA type on TCRB rearrangement remained unresolved.

The entire isolated RNA was reverse transcribed using the High Capacity cDNA Reverse Transcription Kit, and thus expressed TCRB transcripts were sequenced. Deep immunoSEQ sequencing was applied to naive, central memory and regulatory T cell samples, giving an average of approximately 4 million total reads per sample. Sorted cells were lysed in RLT buffer, and RNA was extracted using DNase-treated RNeasy Micro or Mini kits according to cell number. To prevent cross-contamination, each cell subset was processed individually, whereas patient and healthy donor samples were processed jointly. Using the immunoSEQ multiplex PCR, TCRB sequences were amplified from cDNA into 87-bp fragments spanning the CDR3 region. Sequencing of the amplicons was done on the Illumina HiSeq platform. The authors processed their data as follows. Synthetic template baselines were used to correct PCR bias computationally, reads within Hamming distance 2 were collapsed together, and singletons that could not be merged were discarded. Reads were aligned against IMGT to assign V, D and J genes, CDR3 length and insertions or deletions at six rearrangement sites. Within each subset, clonotype counts were normalized to sorted cell number, and only after that were true diversity and Gini coefficients computed with the tcR R package. The overlap coefficient, calculated on TCRB nucleotide sequences, was used to measure repertoire sharing. Not all clones reach the TCRdb copy of this immuneACCESS table, which keeps in-frame sequences only. Checked studies attribute under half of the gap to unresolved V genes and leave the rest unexplained. The V and J calls and clone size were taken over from that table, and D and trimming were inferred from the DNA. Present in this sample are about 150,000 clones, approximately 52% of which were seen just once. The top ten clones comprise 0.35% to 0.5% of the sample.

From the germline V gene, CDR1 is SGHRS and CDR2 is YFSETQ. Counted from cysteine to phenylalanine, this CDR3 has 14 amino acids. Of the read, only the CDR3 DNA is kept; its 42 bases are in frame from base 1. V is reduced by 0 bases and J by 5 bases, leaving a spacing of 12 bases between them. Each donor gave one peripheral blood draw, averaging about 100 mL, which was collected into heparinised tubes. A BD FACSAria II was used to sort naive, central memory, regulatory and stem cell-like memory CD4+ T cells with a panel that included CD45RO, CCR7, CD25, CD127, CD95 and CD27. Purity was above 95% for every sorted population. PBMCs were isolated immediately by Lymphoprep density gradient centrifugation and stained directly without culture. Samples were stained and sorted in pairs, with one healthy donor and one patient per experiment, so that batch effects were minimized.

The sample taken for sequencing was Tregs from blood. The cell subset or site label here, explained by the study, means: regulatory CD4+ T cells. This sequence uses TRBV5-1 and TRBJ2-7, and the D gene may be TRBD2, 6 bases matching. This sequence was found in a man between 18 and 29 years old in good health. CDR3 loop: CASSLEASAHEQYF. The DNA reads as follows: TGCGCCAGCAGCTTGGAAGCTAGCGCACACGAGCAGTACTTC.